The clone carrying this T cell receptor (beta chain) has a handful of counts. What it binds is unknown. Germline V gene data show CDR1 as WNHNN and CDR2 as SYGVQD (reference sequence). This CDR3 region has 15 residues. V lost 2 bases to trimming and J lost 0 bases, with 8 bases between them. The data are from a study of radiotherapy plus CTLA-4 blockade in lung cancer. Clones were read by immunoSEQ multiplex PCR, and TCRdb kept only the in-frame ones, dropping some. The sample lists about 78,000 clones, about 87% occurring once. Study observations and caveats: Blood-borne expansion of tumor-derived TCR clones followed radiotherapy plus ipilimumab. It was early blood T cell clone dynamics, with interferon-beta, that reportedly best predicted response.

People whose metastatic non-small-cell lung cancer was chemo-refractory got focal radiation along with CTLA-4 blockade by ipilimumab. This TCR was recovered from a human donor with non-small cell lung cancer who had stable disease on radiotherapy plus ipilimumab. The chain uses TRBV10-1 and TRBJ1-3; TRBD1 might be the D (5 bases). Sample: peripheral blood, taken from a patient treated with radiotherapy plus ipilimumab. The CDR3 protein is CASSEDSSSGNTIYF. The DNA for the CDR3 is TGCGCCAGCAGTGAGGACAGTAGCTCTGGAAACACCATATATTTT.